This TCR beta chain appears in the sequencing data of a study of cytomegalovirus exposure and HLA in healthy donors. PCR primers comprised 60 Vbeta and 13 Jbeta primers. This table comes from immunoSEQ multiplex PCR, and its TCRdb copy is limited to in-frame clones, with some not included. The repertoire holds about 150,000 clones, with roughly 80% as singletons. The ends lost 8 bases at V and 4 bases at J; junction bases unmatched: 7. The CDR3 spans 13 residues. The germline V gene encodes CDR1 MNHNS and CDR2 SASEGT. Sequenced input: PBMCs. This clonotype was sampled from a male donor in good health and CMV-seronegative. The chain carries TRBV6-1 and TRBJ2-7; 8 bases fit TRBD1. CDR3 sequence reads: CASQDRQGYEQYF. The CDR3 DNA sequence: TGTGCCAGCCAAGATCGACAGGGGTACGAGCAGTACTTC.